Only one count was recorded for the clone carrying this T cell receptor (beta chain). Its antigen is as yet unknown. The CDR3 has 14 amino acids. The primer mix had 60 Vbeta and 13 Jbeta primers. Produced via immunoSEQ multiplex PCR; TCRdb's table is partial and in-frame only. Found here are 150,000 or so clones, about three quarters of them singletons; the top ten hold about 4%. The data originate from a study of cytomegalovirus exposure and HLA in healthy donors. Whole-study context: Unique TCR beta sequences numbering some 120 million came from 150 million to 200 million T cells in an earlier analysis. A data release that came early held approximately 85 million unique TCRs from HLA-typed donors.

General observations from the study: The analysis excluded some indistinguishable V segments, including TRBV6-2 and TRBV6-3. Later, an analysis showed that TCR beta chains associated with HLA were more clonally expanded than others that were equally common.

The source is a woman between 40 and 55 years old in good health and CMV-seronegative. Sample: PBMCs. This chain connects TRBV12-1 to TRBJ1-4. TRBV12-1 corresponds to a pseudogene. CDR3 loop: CASSAQPVYGKLFF. CDR3 in DNA: TGTGCCAGCAGCGCCCAACCCGTCTACGGAAAACTGTTTTTT.